This is a list of T cell receptor beta chains from one sample in a study of tumor-infiltrating lymphocytes in primary liver carcinoma. Each CDR3 protein is one row after TCRdb ran MiXCR on the multiplex PCR reads. The table has 150,000 to 200,000 distinct CDR3 sequences, roughly 61% seen once; the top ten hold 6% to 8.5%. The sequenced material came from peripheral blood. These TCRs come from a woman aged 55-70 years with primary liver carcinoma and hepatitis B virus infection. The CDR3 runs from the conserved cysteine through the conserved F or W. The order of the fields is V gene, clone size, D gene, J gene, CDR3 DNA, CDR3 protein. D genes are given only for firm matches. Only some rows state a clone size, as once, few, many or a class for expanded clones.

>TRBV11-1|.|TRBD1|TRBJ2-5
TGTGTCAGCAGCCAAGACAGGGGTGGGGAGACCCAATACTTC
CVSSQDRGGETQYF
>TRBV5-5|.|.|TRBJ2-3
TGTGCCAGCAGCTTGGCCCCTGGGCAGGGGCGTTCAGATACGCAGTATTTT
CASSLAPGQGRSDTQYF
>TRBV19|once|TRBD1|TRBJ1-1
TGTGCCAGTAGCGTGACAGGGGGTGGTGAAGCTTTCTTT
CASSVTGGGEAFF
>TRBV11-1|.|TRBD2|TRBJ2-7
TGTGCCAGCAGCTTACCGCTAGCGGGAGCCTACGAGCAGTACTTC
CASSLPLAGAYEQYF
>TRBV20-1|once|.|TRBJ1-5
TGCAGTGCTAGAGACCGACCCCATCAGCCCCAGCATTTT
CSARDRPHQPQHF
>TRBV11-1|.|.|TRBJ1-1
TGTGCCAGCAACTTAAAGAACGGGGGGACTTGGAACACTGAAGCTTTCTTT
CASNLKNGGTWNTEAFF
>TRBV5-1|once|TRBD2|TRBJ2-2
TGCGCCTGCAAACCCCTATTGCGGGGGACCGGGGAGCTGTTTTTT
CACKPLLRGTGELFF
>TRBV29-1|.|.|TRBJ1-1
TGCAGCGTTGCAGGAGGCTGGGGGGTGAACACTGAAGCTTTCTTT
CSVAGGWGVNTEAFF
>TRBV30|.|TRBD1|TRBJ1-4
TGTGCCCGACGGACAGGGACGGATGAAAAACTGTTTTTT
CARRTGTDEKLFF
>TRBV11-3|.|.|TRBJ1-1
TGTGCCAACAGCTTAGTCGGGGGATACCGGAACACTGAAGCTTTATTT
CANSLVGGYRNTEALF
>TRBV14|.|.|TRBJ1-1
.
CASSLMVGPGTEALF
>TRBV7-9|many|.|TRBJ2-2
TGTGCCAGCAGTCCCAGGGACACCGGGGAGCTGTTTTTT
CASSPRDTGELFF
>TRBV12-3/TRBV12-4|many|.|TRBJ2-2
TGTGCCAGCAGTTTACTTCTTGGAGGGCTAGGCACCGGGGAGCTGTTTTTT
CASSLLLGGLGTGELFF
>TRBV29-1|few|.|TRBJ1-1
TGCAGCGTTGATCAAGTCACCGGGATAGGGCGTCGAGAAGCTTTCTTT
CSVDQVTGIGRREAFF
>TRBV6-5|many|.|TRBJ1-5
TGTGCCAGCAGTAGAGATCAGGGCAGCAATCAGCCCCAGCATTTT
CASSRDQGSNQPQHF
>TRBV2|.|.|TRBJ1-2
TGTGCCAGCAGTAATTCATTCCCTTGGGGGTACACCTTC
CASSNSFPWGYTF
>TRBV27|once|.|TRBJ1-5
TGTGCCAGCAGTTTGCTAGGGCAGGGCAGCAATCAGCCCCAGCATTTT
CASSLLGQGSNQPQHF
>TRBV5-5|many|.|TRBJ2-1
TGTGCCTCTGGAAGAGCGGTCTCCTACAATGAGCAGTTCTTC
CASGRAVSYNEQFF
>TRBV7-8|.|TRBD2|TRBJ2-1
TGTGCCAGCAGCTTAATTGGGACTGGCGGGAGTAATGAGCAGTTCTTC
CASSLIGTGGSNEQFF
>TRBV11-2|once|TRBD2|TRBJ2-1
TGTGCCGGCAACTGGACTAGCGGGTTTAACAATGAGCAGTTCTTC
CAGNWTSGFNNEQFF
>TRBV11-1|.|.|TRBJ2-5
TGTGCCAGCAGATCGGACAACCAAAAGACTCAGTACTTC
CASRSDNQKTQYF
>TRBV30|.|.|TRBJ1-2
TGTGCCTGGAGTGTAGGCGGGGAGGGCTATGGCTACACCTTC
CAWSVGGEGYGYTF
>TRBV5-1|many|.|TRBJ2-3
TGCGCCAGCAGCTTGAGCGGGAGCACAGATACGCAGTATTTT
CASSLSGSTDTQYF
>TRBV11-1|.|.|TRBJ2-4
TGTACCAACCCCTGGGGTTTAGCCAAAAGCCTTCAGTACTTC
CTNPWGLAKSLQYF
>TRBV11-1|.|TRBD2|TRBJ2-1
TGTGCCAGCAGCCTGGGACCAGCGGGAGAAGTCGACAATGAGCAGTTCTTC
CASSLGPAGEVDNEQFF
>TRBV2|few|.|TRBJ2-3
TGTGCCAGCAGTGGTAGCGCGGATACGCAGTATTTT
CASSGSADTQYF
>TRBV29-1|.|TRBD2|TRBJ2-3
TGCAGCGCTGAGGATAGCGGGAGGGCGAGGGGGACAGATACGCAGTATTTT
CSAEDSGRARGTDTQYF
>TRBV11-2|.|TRBD1|TRBJ1-6
TGTGCCAGCAGCTTAACAACAGGGGGTTCACCCCTCCACTTT
CASSLTTGGSPLHF
>TRBV28|few|TRBD1|TRBJ2-1
TGTGCCAGCAGTTTACTTGCAGGGGGTTTCGAGAATGAGCAGTTCTTC
CASSLLAGGFENEQFF
>TRBV29-1|many|.|TRBJ2-3
TGCAGCGTAAGCACCCAGGGAGTAGGCACAGATACGCAGTATTTT
CSVSTQGVGTDTQYF
>TRBV11-2|.|TRBD2|TRBJ2-7
TGTGCCAGCATCTTAGATCTAGCGGGAGGACCCGAGCAGTACTTC
CASILDLAGGPEQYF
>TRBV20-1|.|TRBD1|TRBJ1-5
TGCAGTGCTTATAGAACAGGGGGCGCGGGGAATCAGCCCCAACATTTT
CSAYRTGGAGNQPQHF
>TRBV7-9|.|.|TRBJ2-5
TGTGCCAGCAGCTTGGGGGGCAGGCTTCAAGAGACCCAGTACTTC
CASSLGGRLQETQYF
>TRBV11-2|.|TRBD2|TRBJ2-2
TGTGCCAGCACGCACGGGTCTAGCGGATCCGGGGAGCTGTTTTTT
CASTHGSSGSGELFF
>TRBV11-2|.|.|TRBJ1-6
TGTGCCAGCAGCTTAGATCTGGGGCCACCCCTCCACTTT
CASSLDLGPPLHF
>TRBV5-5|.|.|TRBJ1-1
TGTGCCAGCAGTGCCGGGACAACGAACTCTGAAGCTTTCTTT
CASSAGTTNSEAFF
>TRBV29-1|.|.|TRBJ2-1
TGCAGCGTTGCAAAGCGGTCCTACGATGAGGAGTTCTTC
CSVAKRSYDEEFF
>TRBV4-1|many|TRBD2|TRBJ2-2
TGCGCCAGCAGCCAACGAATTATAGCGGGAGAGGGCACCGGGGAGCTGTTTTTT
CASSQRIIAGEGTGELFF